The rows below give T cell receptor beta chains drawn from one sample of a study of cytomegalovirus exposure and HLA in healthy donors. Data came from immunoSEQ multiplex PCR; TCRdb stores just in-frame clones and leaves some out. The sample records over 150,000 clones, about four fifths being singletons. Sequencing was performed on PBMCs. The source is a man in his fifties or sixties in good health and CMV-seropositive. Each CDR3 is given with its conserved first and last residue. Each record gives: J gene, clone size, D gene, V gene, CDR3 DNA, CDR3 protein. D genes are given only for firm matches. Size tells how often a clone was seen (once, few, many) or the class of an expanded clone, and some rows leave it out.

j_gene: TRBJ2-3
abundance: -
d_gene: TRBD2
v_gene: TRBV5-1
CDR3nt: TGCGCCAGCAGCCCCGGGACTAGCGGGGTAGTGACAGATACGCAGTATTTT
CDR3aa: CASSPGTSGVVTDTQYF

j_gene: TRBJ1-2
abundance: -
d_gene: TRBD1
v_gene: TRBV28
CDR3nt: TGTGCCAGCAGTTTAGGAGGGGGCGGCTATGGCTACACCTTC
CDR3aa: CASSLGGGGYGYTF

j_gene: TRBJ2-6
abundance: few
d_gene: TRBD1
v_gene: TRBV7-2
CDR3nt: TGTGCCAGCAGCTACATGGGACAGGGAAACTCTGGGGCCAACGTCCTGACTTTC
CDR3aa: CASSYMGQGNSGANVLTF

j_gene: TRBJ2-2
abundance: -
d_gene: TRBD1
v_gene: TRBV10-3
CDR3nt: TGTGCCATCAGTCCGCGGCCGGGACAGGGGGCGCCGGGCACCGGGGAGCTGTTTTTT
CDR3aa: CAISPRPGQGAPGTGELFF

j_gene: TRBJ2-3
abundance: -
d_gene: -
v_gene: TRBV10-3
CDR3nt: TGTGCCATCAGTGAGTCCGGGATACGCACAGATACGCAGTATTTT
CDR3aa: CAISESGIRTDTQYF

j_gene: TRBJ2-7
abundance: -
d_gene: -
v_gene: TRBV21-1
CDR3nt: TGTGCCAGCAGCAAGGGTCAGGCGGGAGGGCCTGAGTGGGAGCAGTACTTC
CDR3aa: CASSKGQAGGPEWEQYF

j_gene: TRBJ2-7
abundance: few
d_gene: TRBD1
v_gene: TRBV4-2
CDR3nt: TGTGCCAGCAGCCAGAACAGGGGGAGTTACGAGCAGTACTTC
CDR3aa: CASSQNRGSYEQYF

j_gene: TRBJ2-1
abundance: -
d_gene: TRBD2
v_gene: TRBV4-3
CDR3nt: TGCGCCAGCAGCCATATATGGCGGGAGCCAAACAATGAGCAGTTCTTC
CDR3aa: CASSHIWREPNNEQFF

j_gene: TRBJ1-2
abundance: -
d_gene: -
v_gene: TRBV30
CDR3nt: TGTGCCTGGTCGAGGGTCTATGGCTACACCTTC
CDR3aa: CAWSRVYGYTF

j_gene: TRBJ1-2
abundance: -
d_gene: -
v_gene: TRBV30
CDR3nt: TGTGCCTGGAGTGTAAACAGGGACCATGGCTACACCTTC
CDR3aa: CAWSVNRDHGYTF

j_gene: TRBJ2-7
abundance: -
d_gene: -
v_gene: TRBV9
CDR3nt: TGTGCCAGCAGCGTAGAGAGCAGGTCCTACGAGCAGTACTTC
CDR3aa: CASSVESRSYEQYF

j_gene: TRBJ2-6
abundance: few
d_gene: -
v_gene: TRBV6-5
CDR3nt: TGTGCCAGCAGTTCGGGGTATGGGGCCAACGTCCTGACTTTC
CDR3aa: CASSSGYGANVLTF

j_gene: TRBJ1-3
abundance: -
d_gene: -
v_gene: TRBV7-2
CDR3nt: TGTGCCAGCAGCCCGCGGTGGGGGGCTGGAAACACCATATATTTT
CDR3aa: CASSPRWGAGNTIYF

j_gene: TRBJ2-1
abundance: few
d_gene: TRBD1
v_gene: TRBV18
CDR3nt: TGTGCCAGCTCACACGGGACAGGGAATGAGCAGTTCTTC
CDR3aa: CASSHGTGNEQFF

j_gene: TRBJ2-1
abundance: -
d_gene: TRBD1
v_gene: TRBV6-5
CDR3nt: TGTGCCAGCAGATGGACAGGGGGCGCGGGGAATGAGCAGTTCTTC
CDR3aa: CASRWTGGAGNEQFF

j_gene: TRBJ2-7
abundance: -
d_gene: -
v_gene: TRBV4-3
CDR3nt: TGCGCCAGCAGCTATGAAACAGGGTACGAGCAGTACTTC
CDR3aa: CASSYETGYEQYF

j_gene: TRBJ2-7
abundance: few
d_gene: TRBD2
v_gene: TRBV9
CDR3nt: TGTGCCAGCAGCGTAGAAGCGGGAGGCCCCTCCTACGAGCAGTACTTC
CDR3aa: CASSVEAGGPSYEQYF

j_gene: TRBJ2-3
abundance: -
d_gene: TRBD2
v_gene: TRBV28
CDR3nt: TGTGCCAGCAGTGAGGGACTAGCGCTCTCAGATACGCAGTATTTT
CDR3aa: CASSEGLALSDTQYF

j_gene: TRBJ2-7
abundance: -
d_gene: TRBD2
v_gene: TRBV9
CDR3nt: TGTGCCAGCAGCGTAGGGGGGGGTGTCGAGCAGTACTTC
CDR3aa: CASSVGGGVEQYF

j_gene: TRBJ2-7
abundance: -
d_gene: -
v_gene: TRBV4-2
CDR3nt: TGTGCCAGCAGCCAAGAGAGGCAGTCCTACGAGCAGTACTTC
CDR3aa: CASSQERQSYEQYF

j_gene: TRBJ1-1
abundance: -
d_gene: -
v_gene: TRBV5-5
CDR3nt: TGTGCCAGCAGCTTGGCCGCTGGGAGTTGGACTGAAGCTTTCTTT
CDR3aa: CASSLAAGSWTEAFF

j_gene: TRBJ1-1
abundance: -
d_gene: -
v_gene: TRBV18
CDR3nt: TGTGCCAGCTCACCGTTGGAGGGACCGAACACTGAAGCTTTCTTT
CDR3aa: CASSPLEGPNTEAFF

j_gene: TRBJ1-3
abundance: -
d_gene: TRBD1
v_gene: TRBV7-9
CDR3nt: TGTGCCAGCAGCTGGACAGGGTCAGGAAACACCATATATTTT
CDR3aa: CASSWTGSGNTIYF

j_gene: TRBJ2-3
abundance: few
d_gene: TRBD2
v_gene: TRBV7-9
CDR3nt: TGTGCCAGCAGGGGACTAGTAGGCACAGATACGCAGTATTTT
CDR3aa: CASRGLVGTDTQYF

j_gene: TRBJ2-7
abundance: -
d_gene: -
v_gene: TRBV9
CDR3nt: TGTGCCAGCAGCGTTGACAGCCAGAGTCAGCAGTACTTC
CDR3aa: CASSVDSQSQQYF

j_gene: TRBJ2-3
abundance: -
d_gene: TRBD2
v_gene: TRBV4-3
CDR3nt: TGCGCCAGCAGCCCCTCCGGGACTAGCCAGGCAGATACGCAGTATTTT
CDR3aa: CASSPSGTSQADTQYF

j_gene: TRBJ2-6
abundance: -
d_gene: -
v_gene: TRBV2
CDR3nt: TGTGCCAGCACCGAAACCAGGGCAGGGAACCTACCCTCTGGGGCCAACGTCCTGACTTTC
CDR3aa: CASTETRAGNLPSGANVLTF

j_gene: TRBJ2-3
abundance: few
d_gene: -
v_gene: TRBV4-3
CDR3nt: TGCGCCAGCAGCCAAGAACTTAGCGGAGACACAGATACGCAGTATTTT
CDR3aa: CASSQELSGDTDTQYF

j_gene: TRBJ2-7
abundance: -
d_gene: -
v_gene: TRBV5-1
CDR3nt: TGCGCCAGCAGCTCAGGGATCGGGGGCTACGAGCAGTACTTC
CDR3aa: CASSSGIGGYEQYF

j_gene: TRBJ1-5
abundance: -
d_gene: TRBD1
v_gene: TRBV6-1
CDR3nt: TGTGCCAGCAGTGACACAGGGGCGCAGCCCCAGCATTTT
CDR3aa: CASSDTGAQPQHF

j_gene: TRBJ2-5
abundance: -
d_gene: -
v_gene: TRBV2
CDR3nt: TGTGCCAGCAGTCCCCGGACAGCCTCGGAGACCCAGTACTTC
CDR3aa: CASSPRTASETQYF

j_gene: TRBJ2-2
abundance: -
d_gene: TRBD1
v_gene: TRBV11-3
CDR3nt: TGTGCCAGCAGCCGAGGGGGCCAGACGAACACCGGGGAGCTGTTTTTT
CDR3aa: CASSRGGQTNTGELFF

j_gene: TRBJ1-2
abundance: -
d_gene: -
v_gene: TRBV6-1
CDR3nt: TGTGCCAGCAGTGAAGTCAACTTCGGCTACACCTTC
CDR3aa: CASSEVNFGYTF

j_gene: TRBJ1-1
abundance: once
d_gene: TRBD1
v_gene: TRBV7-2
CDR3nt: TGTGCCAGCAGCCCACAGGGACAGGCCGGGACTGAAGCTTTCTTT
CDR3aa: CASSPQGQAGTEAFF

j_gene: TRBJ2-2
abundance: -
d_gene: -
v_gene: TRBV7-8
CDR3nt: TGTGCCAGCAGCTTAGCCCTTCAGGGGTCTTCGAACACCGGGGAGCTGTTTTTT
CDR3aa: CASSLALQGSSNTGELFF

j_gene: TRBJ1-3
abundance: -
d_gene: -
v_gene: TRBV19
CDR3nt: TGTGCCAGTAGTATAGACGGTTCTGGAAACACCATATATTTT
CDR3aa: CASSIDGSGNTIYF

j_gene: TRBJ2-7
abundance: once
d_gene: -
v_gene: TRBV5-1
CDR3nt: TGCGCCAGCAGCTTGACGGGTTACGAGCAGTACTTC
CDR3aa: CASSLTGYEQYF

j_gene: TRBJ1-6
abundance: -
d_gene: -
v_gene: TRBV19
CDR3nt: TGTGCCAGTAGTATTGATCCGGGGTCTTCACCCCTCCACTTT
CDR3aa: CASSIDPGSSPLHF

j_gene: TRBJ2-4
abundance: -
d_gene: TRBD2
v_gene: TRBV7-9
CDR3nt: TGTGCCAGCAGCTCGGCCGGGACTAGCGTACCTCAGTACTTC
CDR3aa: CASSSAGTSVPQYF

j_gene: TRBJ2-3
abundance: -
d_gene: -
v_gene: TRBV9
CDR3nt: TGTGCCAGCAGCGTAGAAGAGAGCACAGATACGCAGTATTTT
CDR3aa: CASSVEESTDTQYF

j_gene: TRBJ2-3
abundance: -
d_gene: -
v_gene: TRBV2
CDR3nt: TGTGCCAGCAGTGAAGGGGTCAGGGCAGCAGATACGCAGTATTTT
CDR3aa: CASSEGVRAADTQYF

j_gene: TRBJ2-7
abundance: once
d_gene: -
v_gene: TRBV11-2
CDR3nt: TGTGCCAGCAGTGGGGCCCCCCTGGAGCAGTACTTC
CDR3aa: CASSGAPLEQYF

j_gene: TRBJ1-6
abundance: few
d_gene: -
v_gene: TRBV30
CDR3nt: TGTGCCTGGAGAACCGGAGGACCGTCCAATTCACCCCTCCACTTT
CDR3aa: CAWRTGGPSNSPLHF

j_gene: TRBJ2-5
abundance: -
d_gene: TRBD1
v_gene: TRBV14
CDR3nt: TGTGCCAGCAGCCAAGGGGCAAGATTCCTAGAGGGGGCAGGAGAGACCCAGTACTTC
CDR3aa: CASSQGARFLEGAGETQYF

j_gene: TRBJ1-3
abundance: -
d_gene: -
v_gene: TRBV5-4
CDR3nt: TGTGCCAGCTCCCGGGGGGCTAAAAGCACTGGAAACACCATATATTTT
CDR3aa: CASSRGAKSTGNTIYF

j_gene: TRBJ1-1
abundance: -
d_gene: -
v_gene: TRBV9
CDR3nt: TGTGCCAGCAGCGTAGGGGGCGCCCCCGGTAGTGCTTTCTTT
CDR3aa: CASSVGGAPGSAFF

j_gene: TRBJ1-4
abundance: -
d_gene: -
v_gene: TRBV6-1
CDR3nt: TGTGCCAGCTCGAAAGGACATTACAATGAAAAACTGTTTTTT
CDR3aa: CASSKGHYNEKLFF

j_gene: TRBJ2-2
abundance: -
d_gene: -
v_gene: TRBV10-3
CDR3nt: TGTGCCACTGTAAACACCGGGGAGCTGTTTTTT
CDR3aa: CATVNTGELFF

j_gene: TRBJ2-3
abundance: -
d_gene: TRBD1
v_gene: TRBV28
CDR3nt: TGTGCCAGCAGTATACGGGGGACAGGCCGTGGGGATACGCAGTATTTT
CDR3aa: CASSIRGTGRGDTQYF

j_gene: TRBJ2-4
abundance: -
d_gene: -
v_gene: TRBV18
CDR3nt: TGTGCCAGCTCACCACCGTTGGGGCACCCCAAAAACATTCAGTACTTC
CDR3aa: CASSPPLGHPKNIQYF

j_gene: TRBJ1-2
abundance: -
d_gene: -
v_gene: TRBV29-1
CDR3nt: TGCAGCGTTGCCGGGGGGCGACCTATGGGCTACACCTTC
CDR3aa: CSVAGGRPMGYTF

j_gene: TRBJ1-5
abundance: -
d_gene: TRBD1
v_gene: TRBV5-8
CDR3nt: TGTGCCAGCAGCTTGTGGGACAGTAATCAGCCCCAGCATTTT
CDR3aa: CASSLWDSNQPQHF

j_gene: TRBJ1-6
abundance: -
d_gene: -
v_gene: TRBV28
CDR3nt: TGTGCCAGCAGTTTAACAGGGCAATCACCCCTCCACTTT
CDR3aa: CASSLTGQSPLHF

j_gene: TRBJ2-7
abundance: -
d_gene: TRBD1
v_gene: TRBV13
CDR3nt: TGTGCCAGCAGCTCCCCGGGGACAGCCTACGAGCAGTACTTC
CDR3aa: CASSSPGTAYEQYF

j_gene: TRBJ1-1
abundance: -
d_gene: TRBD1
v_gene: TRBV11-2
CDR3nt: TGTGCCAGCAGCTCCCGGGTGGGACAGGTGGGGATGGCTTTCTTT
CDR3aa: CASSSRVGQVGMAFF

j_gene: TRBJ2-3
abundance: -
d_gene: -
v_gene: TRBV4-1
CDR3nt: TGCGCCAGCAGCCAAGATCCCAGCAGGGATACGCAGTATTTT
CDR3aa: CASSQDPSRDTQYF

j_gene: TRBJ2-2
abundance: -
d_gene: -
v_gene: TRBV10-3
CDR3nt: TGTGCCACCAGGAGGACACCGAACACCGGGGAGCTGTTTTTT
CDR3aa: CATRRTPNTGELFF

j_gene: TRBJ2-3
abundance: few
d_gene: -
v_gene: TRBV11-3
CDR3nt: TGTGCCAGCGGACTAGGGGGTACGCAGTATTTT
CDR3aa: CASGLGGTQYF